This TCR beta chain comes out of a study of blood T cell repertoires in COVID-19. V gave up 2 bases and J gave up 5 bases; unmatched junction bases: 10. The CDR3 extends over 16 amino acids. CDR1 and CDR2 from the germline V gene are MGHDK and SYGVNS. The data were produced by immunoSEQ multiplex PCR, yet TCRdb's version contains in-frame clones alone and is incomplete. Of about 200,000 clones in the sample, more than 70% are singletons; the top ten hold 1.5% to 2%. V and J are TRBV25-1 and TRBJ2-5, with 8 bases matching TRBD2. The receptor was isolated from a man younger than 30 with active or convalescent COVID-19. The sample consisted of peripheral blood. The CDR3 DNA is TGTGCCAGCAGTGAAGATCTGCGGGGGGCAGAGGAGACCCAGTACTTC. This sequence encodes CASSEDLRGAEETQYF.